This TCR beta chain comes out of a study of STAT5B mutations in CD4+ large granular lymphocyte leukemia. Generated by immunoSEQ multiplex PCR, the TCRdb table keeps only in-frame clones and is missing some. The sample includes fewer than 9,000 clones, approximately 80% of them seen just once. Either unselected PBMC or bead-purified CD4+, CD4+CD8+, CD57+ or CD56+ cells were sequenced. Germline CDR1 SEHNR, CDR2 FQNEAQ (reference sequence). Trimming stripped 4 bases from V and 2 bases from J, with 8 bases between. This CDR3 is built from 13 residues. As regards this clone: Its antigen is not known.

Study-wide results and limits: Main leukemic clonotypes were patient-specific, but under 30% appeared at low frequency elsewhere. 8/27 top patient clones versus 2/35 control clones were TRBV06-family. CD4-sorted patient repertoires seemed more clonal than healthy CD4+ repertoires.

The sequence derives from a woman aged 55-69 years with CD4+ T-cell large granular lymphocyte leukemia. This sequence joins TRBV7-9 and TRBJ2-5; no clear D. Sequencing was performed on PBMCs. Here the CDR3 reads CASSSTEQETQYF. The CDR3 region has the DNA TGTGCCAGCAGCTCTACAGAACAAGAGACCCAGTACTTC.